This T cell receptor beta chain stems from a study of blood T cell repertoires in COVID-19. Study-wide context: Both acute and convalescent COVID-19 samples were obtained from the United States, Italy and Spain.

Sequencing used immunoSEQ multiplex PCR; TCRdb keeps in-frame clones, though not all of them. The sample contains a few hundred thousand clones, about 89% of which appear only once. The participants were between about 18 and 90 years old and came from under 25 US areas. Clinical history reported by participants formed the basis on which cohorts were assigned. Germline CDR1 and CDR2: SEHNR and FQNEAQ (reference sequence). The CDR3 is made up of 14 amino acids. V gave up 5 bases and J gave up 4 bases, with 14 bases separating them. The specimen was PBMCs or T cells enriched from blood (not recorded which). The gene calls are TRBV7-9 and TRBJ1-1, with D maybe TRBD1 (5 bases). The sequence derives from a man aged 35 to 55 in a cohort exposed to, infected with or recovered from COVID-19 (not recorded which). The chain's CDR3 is CASSLNLGGTEAFF. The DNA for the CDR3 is TGTGCCAGCAGCCTTAATTTGGGGGGCACTGAAGCTTTCTTT.